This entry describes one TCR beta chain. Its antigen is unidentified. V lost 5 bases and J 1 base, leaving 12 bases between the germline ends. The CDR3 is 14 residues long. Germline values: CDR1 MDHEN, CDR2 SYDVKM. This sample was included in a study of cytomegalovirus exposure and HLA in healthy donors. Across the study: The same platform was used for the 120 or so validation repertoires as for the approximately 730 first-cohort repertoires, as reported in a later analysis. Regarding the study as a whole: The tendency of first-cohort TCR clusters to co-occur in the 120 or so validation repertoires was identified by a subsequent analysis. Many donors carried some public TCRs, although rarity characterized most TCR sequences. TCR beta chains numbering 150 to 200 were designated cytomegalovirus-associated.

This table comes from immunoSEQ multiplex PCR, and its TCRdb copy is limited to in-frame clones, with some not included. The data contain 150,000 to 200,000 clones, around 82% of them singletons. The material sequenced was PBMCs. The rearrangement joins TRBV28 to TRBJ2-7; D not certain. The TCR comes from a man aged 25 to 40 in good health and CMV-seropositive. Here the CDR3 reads CASSLVTSSYEQYF. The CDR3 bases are TGTGCCAGCAGTCTCGTAACGAGTTCCTACGAGCAGTACTTC.